This T cell receptor (beta chain) was found in a study of cytomegalovirus exposure and HLA in healthy donors. Overall study findings and caveats: Clonal expansion was found to be greater in HLA-associated TCR beta chains than in equally common others in a later analysis. Listed as cytomegalovirus-associated were 150 or so TCR beta chains.

About this clone: Its target is unknown.

Primers for the PCR totalled 60 Vbeta and 13 Jbeta. Measured with immunoSEQ multiplex PCR; TCRdb has only the in-frame clones, and not every one. The repertoire has over 130,000 clones, 70% of them found once; the top ten carry 1.5% to 2%. The CDR3 spans 11 residues. The germline CDR1 and CDR2 sequences are DFQATT and SNEGSKA (reference sequence). The V end lost 6 bases, the J end lost 10 bases, and 14 bases lay between the germline ends. The gene calls are TRBV20-1 and TRBJ2-3; a possible D gene is TRBD2 (5 bases). Sequencing input: PBMCs. The sequence was collected from a woman younger than 45 in good health and CMV-seronegative. The CDR3 spells CSALRPGAQYF. The CDR3 coding sequence is TGCAGTGCCCTTCGCCCCGGGGCGCAGTATTTT.